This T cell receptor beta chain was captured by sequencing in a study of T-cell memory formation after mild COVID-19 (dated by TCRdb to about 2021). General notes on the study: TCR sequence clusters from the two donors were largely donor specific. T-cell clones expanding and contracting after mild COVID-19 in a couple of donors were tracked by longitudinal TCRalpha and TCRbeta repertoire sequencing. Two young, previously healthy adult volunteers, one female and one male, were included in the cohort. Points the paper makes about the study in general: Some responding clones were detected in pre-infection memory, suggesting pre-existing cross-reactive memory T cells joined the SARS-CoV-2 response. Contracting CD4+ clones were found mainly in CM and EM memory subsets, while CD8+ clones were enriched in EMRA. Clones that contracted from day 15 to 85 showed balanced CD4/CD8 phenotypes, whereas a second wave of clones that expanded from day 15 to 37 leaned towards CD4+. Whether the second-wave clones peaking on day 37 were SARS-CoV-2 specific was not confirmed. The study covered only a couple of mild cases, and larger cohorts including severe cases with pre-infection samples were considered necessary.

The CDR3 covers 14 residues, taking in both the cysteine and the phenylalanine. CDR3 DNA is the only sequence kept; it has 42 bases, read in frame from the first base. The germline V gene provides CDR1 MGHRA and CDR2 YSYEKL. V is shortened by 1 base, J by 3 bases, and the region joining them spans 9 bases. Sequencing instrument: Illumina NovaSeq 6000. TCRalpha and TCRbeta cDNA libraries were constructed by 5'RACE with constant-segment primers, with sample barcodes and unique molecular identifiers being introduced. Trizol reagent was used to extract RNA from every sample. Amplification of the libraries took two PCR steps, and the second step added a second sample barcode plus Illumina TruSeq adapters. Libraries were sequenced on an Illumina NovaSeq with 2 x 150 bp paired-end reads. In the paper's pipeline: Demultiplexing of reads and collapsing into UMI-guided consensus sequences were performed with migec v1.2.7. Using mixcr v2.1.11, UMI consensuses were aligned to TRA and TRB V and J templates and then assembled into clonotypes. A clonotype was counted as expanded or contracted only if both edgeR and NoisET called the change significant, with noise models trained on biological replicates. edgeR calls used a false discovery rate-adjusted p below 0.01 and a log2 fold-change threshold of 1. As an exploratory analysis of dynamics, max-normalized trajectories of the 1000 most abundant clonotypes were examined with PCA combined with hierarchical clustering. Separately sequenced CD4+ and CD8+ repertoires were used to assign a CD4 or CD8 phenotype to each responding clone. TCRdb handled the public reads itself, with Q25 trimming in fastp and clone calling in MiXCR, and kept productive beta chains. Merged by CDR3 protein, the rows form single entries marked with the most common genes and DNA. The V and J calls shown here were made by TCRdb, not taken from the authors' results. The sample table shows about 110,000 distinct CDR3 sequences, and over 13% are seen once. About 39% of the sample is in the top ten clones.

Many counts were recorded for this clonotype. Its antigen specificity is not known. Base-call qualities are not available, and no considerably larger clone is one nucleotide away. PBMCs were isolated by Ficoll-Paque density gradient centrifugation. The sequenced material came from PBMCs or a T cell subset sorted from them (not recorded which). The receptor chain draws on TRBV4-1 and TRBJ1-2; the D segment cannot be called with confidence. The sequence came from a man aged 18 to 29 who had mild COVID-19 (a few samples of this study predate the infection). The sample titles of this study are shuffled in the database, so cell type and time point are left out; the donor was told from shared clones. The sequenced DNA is TGCGCCAGCAGCCAAGTCTTTAGGCACTATGGCTACACCTTC. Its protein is CASSQVFRHYGYTF.